Shown below are 11 T cell receptor beta chains from a single sample sequenced in a study of identical twins. One entry per CDR3 protein, called by TCRdb with MiXCR from the 5' RACE reads. The sample shows hundreds of thousands of distinct CDR3 sequences, roughly 20% of them seen only once. These data were likewise used in another study, on T cells expressing NK-cell markers.

The sample consisted of PBMCs. These receptors originate from a woman younger than 35 in good health.

Only a few counts were recorded for this clonotype. This chain connects TRBV5-5 to TRBJ2-1; 7 bases align to TRBD2. There are 18 residues in the CDR3. V dropped 1 base and J dropped 4; count of bases not matched to a gene: 14. Germline V gene data show CDR1 as SGHKS and CDR2 as YYEKEE (reference sequence). CDR3 sequence reads: CASSLRHKGGFKYNEQFF. The CDR3 region has the DNA TGTGCCAGCAGCTTGCGTCATAAGGGAGGGTTTAAGTACAATGAGCAGTTCTTC.

The chain links TRBV20-1 to TRBJ2-3; TRBD2 matches 8 bases. The CDR3 spans 16 residues. Unmatched junction bases numbered 13, after V lost 3 bases and J lost 5 bases. Germline V lookup: CDR1 DFQATT, CDR2 SNEGSKA (reference sequence). CDR3 nucleotide sequence: TGCAGTGCTAGCCGCTCACGGGGGGGCCGTCTAGATACGCAGTATTTT. Its protein is CSASRSRGGRLDTQYF.

The V gene is TRBV11-3, the J gene TRBJ2-7; 9 nucleotides align to TRBD2. The CDR3 is 14 residues long. Germline lookup yields CDR1 SGHNT and CDR2 YENEEA. The V segment lost 4 bases and the J segment 4 bases; nucleotides outside the gene matches: 5. The CDR3 nucleotides are TGTGCCAGCAGCTCTCTAGCGGGAACGTACGAGCAGTACTTC. Residues: CASSSLAGTYEQYF. The full variable domain, its missing parts supplied by reference TRBV11-3 and TRBJ2-7, is EAGVVQSPRYKIIEKKQPVAFWCNPISGHNTLYWYLQNLGQGPELLIRYENEEAVDDSQLPKDRFSAERLKGVDSTLKIQPAELGDSAVYLCASSSLAGTYEQYFGPGTRLTVT.

The CDR3 sequence is CASSFNSGTGEKLFF. The CDR3 nucleotides are TGTGCCAGCAGCTTTAACAGCGGAACGGGGGAAAAACTGTTTTTT. The rearrangement joins TRBV3-1 to TRBJ1-4, with no clear D. V gave up 5 bases and J gave up 8 bases, with 18 bases separating them. Germline V gives CDR1 LGHDT, CDR2 YNNKEL (reference sequence). This CDR3 contains 15 residues.

This clonotype was counted many times. The gene calls are TRBV18 and TRBJ2-2, with a weak D call TRBD2 (5 bases). The CDR3 is 14 amino acids. V was trimmed by 3 bases and J by 1 base, leaving 6 bases between them. Germline CDR1 and CDR2: KGHSH and LQKENI. The CDR3 here is CASSPDWNTGELFF. The CDR3 DNA reads as TGTGCCAGCTCACCGGACTGGAACACCGGGGAGCTGTTTTTT.

The chain combines TRBV7-2 with TRBJ2-7; 7 bases line up with TRBD2. CDR1 and CDR2 from the germline V gene are SGHTA and FQGNSA. This CDR3 is built from 14 residues. The V and J ends lost 3 bases and 3 bases, in that order; junction bases with no gene match: 5. CDR3 amino acids: CASSLREGFYEQYF. The CDR3, as DNA: TGTGCCAGCAGCTTGAGGGAGGGTTTCTACGAGCAGTACTTC. The full variable domain, in which reference TRBV7-2 and TRBJ2-7 provide the parts outside the CDR3, is GAGVSQSPSNKVTEKGKDVELRCDPISGHTALYWYRQSLGQGLEFLIYFQGNSAPDKSGLPSDRFSAERTGGSVSTLTIQRTQQEDSAVYLCASSLREGFYEQYFGPGTRLTVT.

This chain links TRBV20-1 with TRBJ2-7, with D tentatively TRBD1 (6 bases). Germline V lookup: CDR1 DFQATT, CDR2 SNEGSKA (reference sequence). The CDR3 sequence is 12 residues long. The V and J ends lost 3 bases and 3 bases respectively, with 9 bases between them. Here the CDR3 DNA reads TGCAGTGCTAGCATACAGGGCTACGAGCAGTACTTC. Translating it yields CSASIQGYEQYF.

V gene TRBV5-5 combines with J gene TRBJ1-2; D gene unclear. The CDR3 covers 15 residues. CDR1 is SGHKS and CDR2 is YYEKEE in the germline V gene (reference sequence). V shed 0 bases and J shed 3 bases, with 12 bases lying between them. The CDR3: CASSLDRQDYYGYTF. The CDR3, as DNA: TGTGCCAGCAGCTTGGATCGGCAGGATTACTATGGCTACACCTTC.

The chain employs TRBV7-6 and TRBJ1-5; a possible D gene is TRBD1 (6 bases). The CDR3 covers 15 residues. V lost 5 bases and J lost 0, with 11 bases in between. CDR1 SGHVS and CDR2 FNYEAQ come from the germline V gene. CDR3 loop: CASSPGAYSNQPQHF. The DNA for the CDR3 is TGTGCCAGCAGCCCAGGGGCTTATAGCAATCAGCCCCAGCATTTT.

V usage is TRBV20-1 and J usage is TRBJ2-5; perhaps TRBD1 as D (6 bases). CDR1 DFQATT and CDR2 SNEGSKA come from the germline V gene (reference sequence). The germline V and J ends were trimmed by 6 bases and 5 bases, with 19 bases remaining between them. The CDR3 is 14 amino acids. The CDR3 DNA is TGCAGTGCCCGACGCCCACAGGGTATCGAGACCCAGTACTTC. Protein: CSARRPQGIETQYF.

The chain uses TRBV29-1 and TRBJ2-3; D unclear. The CDR3 contains 13 residues. Germline V gene lookup returns CDR1 SQVTM and CDR2 ANQGSEA. Trimming cost V 4 bases and J 2 bases, with 10 bases left between them. CDR3 sequence (DNA): TGCAGCGTTGTACGAGAGGACACAGATACGCAGTATTTT. Protein: CSVVREDTDTQYF.